The 27 T cell receptor beta chains given below trace back to one sample, sequenced in a study of T-cell memory formation after mild COVID-19. TCRdb reprocessed the 5' RACE reads via MiXCR and lists one record per CDR3 protein. The data hold 110,000 to 150,000 distinct CDR3 sequences, with around 27% observed a single time. Specimen: PBMCs or a T cell subset sorted from them (not recorded which). The receptor set was obtained from an adult woman who had mild COVID-19 (a few samples of this study predate the infection). Cell type and time point are not known.

The J gene is TRBJ2-5, the V gene TRBV10-3; D gene unclear. The CDR3 is 15 amino acids. V was cut by 0 bases and J by 2 bases, with 10 bases left in between. Germline V CDR1 and CDR2: ENHRY, SYGVKD. CDR3 coding DNA: TGTGCCATCAGTGAGTCGAAAGGCAGACAAGAGACCCAGTACTTC. Translated, it gives CAISESKGRQETQYF.

The rearrangement links TRBV4-3 to TRBJ2-1; a possible D gene is TRBD2 (6 bases). Trimming removed 0 bases at V and 4 bases at J, with 22 bases between. The CDR3 consists of 19 residues. Germline CDR1 reads LGHNA; CDR2 reads YSLEER. In DNA, the CDR3 is TGCGCCAGCAGCCAAGAAGGGTGGGCTAGCGTGCTAGTATACAATGAGCAGTTCTTC. Amino acid sequence: CASSQEGWASVLVYNEQFF.

The chain recombines TRBV12-3 or TRBV12-4 with TRBJ1-2, with TRBD1 as a possible D gene (5 bases). The length of the CDR3 is 15 residues. V was clipped by 6 bases and J by 3 bases, with 17 bases between them. CDR3 in amino acids: CASRSTLGGDYGYTF. Here the CDR3 DNA reads TGTGCCAGCAGATCAACCCTCGGGGGGGACTATGGCTACACCTTC.

This clonotype has only a few counts. The genes are TRBV9 and TRBJ2-5, with 8 bases fitting TRBD1. Germline values: CDR1 SGDLS, CDR2 YYNGEE. J gave up 5 bases and V 5 bases, and 14 bases lay outside the gene matches. CDR3 length equals 16 residues. The CDR3 sequence is CASSPGAGGFGETQYF. The CDR3 nucleotides read TGTGCCAGCAGTCCTGGGGCAGGGGGCTTCGGGGAGACCCAGTACTTC.

The rearrangement uses TRBV6-1 and TRBJ2-5; D uncertain. The germline gives CDR1 MNHNS, CDR2 SASEGT. This CDR3 contains 15 residues. Trimming cost V 1 base and J 4 bases, with 13 bases left between them. The CDR3 DNA reads as TGTGCCAGCAGTGAAGGGAGTCGCTTGGCAGAGACCCAGTACTTC. It yields the protein CASSEGSRLAETQYF.

This chain connects TRBV7-2 to TRBJ1-3, with TRBD1 matching over 10 bases. The CDR3 spans 16 residues. The germline gives CDR1 SGHTA, CDR2 FQGNSA. V shed 5 bases, J shed 4 bases, and the junction held 8 bases outside the gene matches. CDR3 amino acids: CASSVRDRGLGNTIYF. CDR3 nucleotide sequence: TGTGCCAGCAGCGTCCGGGACAGGGGTCTCGGAAACACCATATATTTT.

In this sample, this clonotype turned up a few times. The J gene is TRBJ2-7, the V gene TRBV7-9; D is possibly TRBD2 (7 bases). The CDR3 loop spans 13 amino acids. The V end was cut by 5 bases, the J end by 3 bases, with 11 bases between. Germline values: CDR1 SEHNR, CDR2 FQNEAQ (reference sequence). The CDR3 here is CASSPGGIYEQYF. DNA of the CDR3: TGTGCCAGCAGCCCGGGGGGCATCTACGAGCAGTACTTC.

This clonotype was counted many times. The chain employs TRBV9 and TRBJ2-1; possible D gene TRBD2, 7 bases. The V and J ends lost 4 bases and 5 bases respectively, with 22 bases between them. Germline loops: CDR1 SGDLS, CDR2 YYNGEE. CDR3 size: 17 residues. CDR3 sequence reads: CASSLPTGGGPNNEQFF. In nucleotides, the CDR3 is TGTGCCAGCAGCCTCCCCACTGGCGGGGGCCCCAACAATGAGCAGTTCTTC.

The gene calls are TRBV6-1 and TRBJ2-7; 7 bases line up with TRBD1. The length of the CDR3 is 14 residues. Germline trimming cut 7 bases from V and 2 bases from J; bases unmatched to any gene: 8. Germline V gives CDR1 MNHNS, CDR2 SASEGT. The CDR3 sequence: CASISTGTPYEQYF. The CDR3, as DNA: TGTGCCAGCATTTCGACAGGGACCCCCTACGAGCAGTACTTC.

V is TRBV7-8 and J is TRBJ1-2; D may be TRBD1 (5 bases). The germline CDR1 and CDR2 sequences are SGHVS and FQNEAQ. This CDR3 spans 18 amino acids. V lost 4 bases, J lost 2 bases, and 23 bases lay in between. This chain's CDR3 is CASSSPTGYEGTNYGYTF. For the CDR3, the DNA is TGTGCCAGCAGCTCCCCTACGGGGTACGAGGGGACCAACTATGGCTACACCTTC.

V and J are TRBV5-6 and TRBJ1-5, with a tentative D call TRBD1 (6 bases). The germline V and J ends were trimmed by 4 bases and 3 bases, with 20 bases remaining between them. Germline values: CDR1 SGHDT, CDR2 YYEEEE. The CDR3 consists of 17 residues. The CDR3 loop is CASSHWGGQGNNQPQHF. The CDR3 bases are TGTGCCAGCAGCCATTGGGGGGGGCAGGGAAACAATCAGCCCCAGCATTTT.

The rearrangement links TRBV13 to TRBJ2-1; 7 bases fit TRBD1. Germline V gene sequence: CDR1 PRHDT, CDR2 FYEKMQ (reference sequence). After removal of 5 bases from V and 12 bases from J, the junction contained 13 bases not matched to a gene. This CDR3 is 14 amino acids long. The CDR3 bases are TGTGCCAGCAGCGAGGGACAGCCAGCTGAAGGGCAGTTCTTC. Translation gives CASSEGQPAEGQFF.

The J gene is TRBJ2-2, the V gene TRBV5-1; D is possibly TRBD1 (6 bases). CDR1 SGHRS and CDR2 YFSETQ come from the germline V gene. V was trimmed by 3 bases and J by 1 base, leaving 7 bases between them. The length of the CDR3 is 14 residues. The CDR3 DNA sequence: TGCGCCAGCAGCTGGACAGAGAACACCGGGGAGCTGTTTTTT. It yields the protein CASSWTENTGELFF.

This clonotype was seen only a few times. V gene TRBV5-1 combines with J gene TRBJ1-1; D remains unclear. This CDR3 has 12 amino acids. Germline V gene sequence: CDR1 SGHRS, CDR2 YFSETQ. V lost 5 bases and J 4 bases, leaving 9 bases between the germline ends. CDR3 bases: TGCGCCAGCAGATGGGATGGCACTGAAGCTTTCTTT. This translates into CASRWDGTEAFF.

This clonotype came up a few times. V and J are TRBV4-1 and TRBJ2-3; D is ambiguous. Germline V gives CDR1 MGHRA, CDR2 YSYEKL. Trimming took off 1 base at V and 5 bases at J, with 13 bases between the two ends. This CDR3 spans 15 amino acids. This chain's CDR3 is CASSQAVSGEDTQYF. The CDR3 coding sequence is TGCGCCAGCAGCCAAGCAGTCTCAGGCGAAGATACGCAGTATTTT.

For the CDR3, the DNA is TGTGCCAGCAGCTTGAACAGGGCTGGACAGCCCCAGCATTTT. This encodes CASSLNRAGQPQHF. The V call is TRBV5-6, the J call TRBJ1-5; D may be TRBD1 (6 bases). CDR1 and CDR2 from the germline V gene are SGHDT and YYEEEE. Trimming shortened V by 1 base and J by 7 bases, and 12 bases separated the two germline ends. The length of the CDR3 is 14 residues.

This clonotype was seen a few times. The chain joins TRBV24-1 to TRBJ2-5; 7 bases agree with TRBD1. V shed 7 bases and J 2 bases; nucleotides not matched to a gene: 3. This CDR3 region has 13 residues. Germline V gene lookup returns CDR1 KGHDR and CDR2 SFDVKD. CDR3 region: CATSGDSQETQYF. The CDR3 DNA follows: TGTGCCACCAGCGGGGACAGTCAAGAGACCCAGTACTTC.

The CDR3 bases are TGCGCCAGCAGCCCCTACTTAGCGGGGGGGCATAATGAGCAGTTCTTC. Protein product: CASSPYLAGGHNEQFF. The chain employs TRBV5-1 and TRBJ2-1; 11 bases are a match to TRBD2. V dropped 4 bases and J dropped 7; count of bases not matched to a gene: 10. CDR3 length equals 16 residues. Germline V gene lookup returns CDR1 SGHRS and CDR2 YFSETQ.

This rearrangement joins TRBV20-1 to TRBJ2-7; 9 nucleotides agree with TRBD2. With V trimmed by 0 bases and J by 1 base, 4 bases remained unmatched. Germline V CDR1 and CDR2: DFQATT, SNEGSKA (reference sequence). This CDR3 spans 15 amino acids. The DNA of the CDR3 is TGCAGTGCTAGAGATATAGCGGGAGCGTCCTACGAGCAGTACTTC. It encodes CSARDIAGASYEQYF.

This clonotype was seen only a few times. This rearrangement joins TRBV4-3 to TRBJ2-3; the D is unclear. Germline CDR1 is LGHNA and CDR2 is YSLEER. There are 15 residues in the CDR3. V dropped 0 bases and J dropped 0 bases, with 7 bases sitting between them. CDR3 nucleotides: TGCGCCAGCAGCCAAGAATGGGGTAGCACAGATACGCAGTATTTT. This encodes CASSQEWGSTDTQYF.

CDR3 DNA sequence: TGTGCCACCAGCAGAGATGGACTTGACTCCTCTATCAATGAGCAGTTCTTC. As protein: CATSRDGLDSSINEQFF. This rearrangement joins TRBV15 to TRBJ2-1, with a possible D match to TRBD2 (5 bases). CDR3 size: 17 residues. CDR1 is LNHNV and CDR2 is YYDKDF in the germline V gene (reference sequence). The V end was cut by 0 bases, the J end by 6 bases, with 18 bases between.

The sample holds many counts of this clonotype. This chain connects TRBV12-3 or TRBV12-4 to TRBJ2-7; D uncertain. The CDR3 has 13 amino acids. Trimming cost V 1 base and J 3 bases, with 7 bases left between them. The CDR3 loop reads CASSLDPFYEQYF. In DNA, the CDR3 is TGTGCCAGCAGTTTAGACCCGTTCTACGAGCAGTACTTC.

This clonotype was counted a few times. In nucleotides, the CDR3 is TGCGCCAGCAGCTTGATTCTAGCCGGGGAGCAGTACTTC. Translating gives CASSLILAGEQYF. The gene calls are TRBV5-1 and TRBJ2-7, with D perhaps matching TRBD2 (5 bases). The CDR3 runs 13 residues. Trimming removed 1 base at V and 7 bases at J, with 12 bases between. Germline V CDR1 and CDR2: SGHRS, YFSETQ.

The chain joins TRBV6-5 to TRBJ2-7; tentatively, D is TRBD1 (5 bases). V was shortened by 7 bases and J by 3 bases, with 13 bases between the two germline ends. Germline-derived CDR1 and CDR2 are MNHEY and SVGAGI. The CDR3 sequence is 13 residues long. The CDR3 sequence: CASTDEGDYEQYF. In DNA form, the CDR3 reads TGTGCCAGCACGGACGAAGGGGACTACGAGCAGTACTTC.

This clonotype was seen a handful of times. The chain uses TRBV9 and TRBJ2-7; D unclear. With 0 bases removed from V and 2 bases from J, the gap between germline ends came to 9 bases. The V gene's germline CDR1 is SGDLS and CDR2 YYNGEE. The CDR3 is made up of 14 amino acids. CDR3 in amino acids: CASSVGQSTYEQYF. As DNA, the CDR3 is TGTGCCAGCAGCGTAGGGCAGTCAACCTACGAGCAGTACTTC.

The chain employs TRBV10-3 and TRBJ1-3; 7 bases are shared with TRBD1. V was clipped by 6 bases and J by 6 bases; unmatched bases: 5. The CDR3 has 13 amino acids. Germline CDR1 ENHRY, CDR2 SYGVKD. The CDR3 here is CAISDRAANTIYF. DNA for the CDR3: TGTGCCATCAGCGACAGGGCGGCAAACACCATATATTTT.

This clonotype was counted at least ten times. The chain combines TRBV4-1 with TRBJ2-1; 7 bases are a match to TRBD1. Germline assignment: CDR1 MGHRA and CDR2 YSYEKL. The CDR3 loop spans 18 amino acids. The V segment lost 0 bases and the J segment 0 bases; nucleotides outside the gene matches: 8. CDR3 DNA sequence: TGCGCCAGCAGCCAAGAGCCAGGACAGGCAACCTCCTACAATGAGCAGTTCTTC. Translation gives CASSQEPGQATSYNEQFF.